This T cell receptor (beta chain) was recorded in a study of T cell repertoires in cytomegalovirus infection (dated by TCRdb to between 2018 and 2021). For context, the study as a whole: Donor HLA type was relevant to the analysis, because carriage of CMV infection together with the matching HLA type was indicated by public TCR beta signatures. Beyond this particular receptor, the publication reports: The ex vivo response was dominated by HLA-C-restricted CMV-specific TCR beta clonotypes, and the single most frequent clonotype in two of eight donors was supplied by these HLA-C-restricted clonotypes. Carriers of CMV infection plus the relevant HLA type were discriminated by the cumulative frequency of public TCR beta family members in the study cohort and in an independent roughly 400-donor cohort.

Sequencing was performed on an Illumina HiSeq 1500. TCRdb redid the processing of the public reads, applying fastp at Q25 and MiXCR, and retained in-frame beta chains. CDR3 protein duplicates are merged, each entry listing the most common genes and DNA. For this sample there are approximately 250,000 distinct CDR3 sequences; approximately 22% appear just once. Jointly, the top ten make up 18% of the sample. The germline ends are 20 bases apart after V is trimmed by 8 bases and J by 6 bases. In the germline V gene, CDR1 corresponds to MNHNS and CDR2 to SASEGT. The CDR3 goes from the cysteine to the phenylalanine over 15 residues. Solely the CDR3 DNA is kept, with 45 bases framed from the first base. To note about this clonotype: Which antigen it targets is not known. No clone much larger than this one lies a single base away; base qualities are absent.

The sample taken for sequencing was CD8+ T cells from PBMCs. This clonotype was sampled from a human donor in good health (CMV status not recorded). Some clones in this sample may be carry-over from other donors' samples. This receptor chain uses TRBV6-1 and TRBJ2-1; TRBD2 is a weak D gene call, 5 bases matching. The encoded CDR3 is CASEEPAAPRNEQFF. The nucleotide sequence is TGTGCCAGCGAAGAGCCAGCGGCGCCACGCAATGAGCAGTTCTTC.